The following is a TCR beta chain sequence with its context. Its specificity is unknown. This sample is part of a study of T cell repertoires in cytomegalovirus infection. The wider study: Evidence of both CMV infection and a matching HLA type came from public TCR beta signatures.

General observations from the study: The study found HLA-C-restricted CMV-specific TCR beta clonotypes dominating the ex vivo response. The cumulative frequency of public TCR beta families identified carriers of CMV plus the relevant HLA.

Germline V gene sequence: CDR1 SQVTM, CDR2 ANQGSEA. The CDR3 is made up of 12 amino acids. V was trimmed by 1 base and J by 5 bases, leaving 5 bases between them. One entry per CDR3 protein results from TCRdb running MiXCR on the reads. The sample lists some 180,000 distinct CDR3 sequences, about a sixth occurring once. Sequences were obtained from CD8+ T cells from PBMCs. The genes are TRBV29-1 and TRBJ2-2; D is possibly TRBD2 (5 bases). This clonotype originated in a human donor in good health (CMV status not recorded). Some clones in this sample may be carry-over from other donors' samples. The CDR3 DNA sequence: TGCAGCGTTGAAGCGGGGACCGGGGAGCTGTTTTTT. Its protein is CSVEAGTGELFF.